The T cell receptor (beta chain) described here comes from a study of blood T cell repertoires in COVID-19. At the level of the study: Donors in the United States, Italy and Spain gave samples during acute or convalescent COVID-19.

The repertoire was sequenced with immunoSEQ multiplex PCR; TCRdb's copy has only in-frame clones and lacks some. The sample holds approximately 280,000 clones, 85% seen once. This clone was seen a single time. Germline V gene sequence: CDR1 SQVTM, CDR2 ANQGSEA. The trim removed 7 bases at V and 2 bases at J, leaving 16 bases unmatched. This CDR3 comprises 18 residues. J is TRBJ2-1 and V is TRBV29-1; 11 bases map to TRBD2. The sample comprised PBMCs or T cells enriched from blood (not recorded which). The TCR sequence derives from a woman between 45 and 65 years old who had recovered from COVID-19. The CDR3 DNA reads TGCAGCGCCTGGATAGGGGTAGCGGGAGGGCCTCCCTACAATGAGCAGTTCTTC. Amino acid sequence: CSAWIGVAGGPPYNEQFF.